The clone carrying this T cell receptor (beta chain) is a singleton in its sample. Only in-frame clones appear in the TCRdb table, and some are missing; sequencing was by immunoSEQ multiplex PCR. The profile shows roughly 140,000 clones, around 85% of them singletons. The data are from a study of blood T cell repertoires in COVID-19. The overall study: The cDNA or gDNA used as material had been derived from T cells, B-cell-depleted T cells, or PBMCs.

The CDR3 runs to 17 residues. Germline CDR1 is MNHNY and CDR2 is SVGAGI (reference sequence). With 5 bases clipped from V and 3 bases from J, the junction kept 15 bases outside the gene matches. The specimen was peripheral blood. This clonotype was sampled from a man in his fifties or sixties with acute or convalescent COVID-19. V is TRBV6-6 and J is TRBJ1-1; 7 nucleotides agree with TRBD1. CDR3: CASSLLLTGVEDTEAFF. The CDR3 DNA follows: TGTGCCAGCAGTCTTCTGTTAACAGGGGTAGAAGACACTGAAGCTTTCTTT.